A selection of T cell receptor beta chains follows, all from one sample in a study of cytomegalovirus exposure and HLA in healthy donors. The data were produced by immunoSEQ multiplex PCR, yet TCRdb's version contains in-frame clones alone and is incomplete. The sample lists 120,000 to 150,000 clones, around three quarters occurring once. Sequencing used PBMCs. Receptors were obtained from a woman in her thirties or forties in good health and CMV-seropositive. Both conserved end residues are part of each CDR3. The D gene is left open where the match is weak. Clone size is not always given. Where it is, it says once, few, many or a class for expanded clones.

clone_size j_call v_call d_call cdr3_nt cdr3_aa
few TRBJ1-1 TRBV18 TRBD1 TGTGCCAGCTCACCACAGCCGGGACAGGGGATCACTGAAGCTTTCTTT CASSPQPGQGITEAFF
NA TRBJ2-7 TRBV7-9 NA TGTGCCAGCAGCTCTCCGGACAGCGAAATGGACGAGCAGTACTTC CASSSPDSEMDEQYF
NA TRBJ2-1 TRBV5-1 TRBD2 TGCGCCAGCAGCTGGGGACTAGCGGGGGGGCTGGGCAATGAGCAGTTCTTC CASSWGLAGGLGNEQFF
NA TRBJ2-3 TRBV5-1 NA TGCGCCAGCAGCTTGGGGGGCCCTCGAGATACGCAGTATTTT CASSLGGPRDTQYF
NA TRBJ2-5 TRBV28 TRBD2 TGTGCCAGCAGTTTAGTGAGCGGGGGAGGAAAGACCCAGTACTTC CASSLVSGGGKTQYF
NA TRBJ2-1 TRBV19 NA TGTGCCAGTGCTAGTAGTCCCTACAATGAGCAGTTCTTC CASASSPYNEQFF
NA TRBJ1-1 TRBV10-3 NA TGTGCCATCACCCCCGGGACATCGGGCACTGAAGCTTTCTTT CAITPGTSGTEAFF
NA TRBJ2-3 TRBV19 NA TGTGCCAGTAGTATTACGGGGACTCCGACAGATACGCAGTATTTT CASSITGTPTDTQYF
NA TRBJ1-3 TRBV9 TRBD1 TGTGCCAGCGGCGGGACAGCCTCTGGAAACACCATATATTTT CASGGTASGNTIYF
once TRBJ1-2 TRBV7-9 NA TGTGCCAGCAGTGCGGGGATCTATGGCTACACCTTC CASSAGIYGYTF
few TRBJ2-3 TRBV7-6 TRBD1 TGTGCCAGCAGCTTAGCCGGACAGGGGGTCACAGATACGCAGTATTTT CASSLAGQGVTDTQYF
once TRBJ2-5 TRBV6-1 TRBD2 TGTGCCAGCAGTGAAGGGAGACTAGCGGGGGGAGAGACCCAGTACTTC CASSEGRLAGGETQYF
once TRBJ2-7 TRBV5-1 NA TGCGCCAGCAGCTTGGGCTACGGACAGTCCTACGAGCAGTACTTC CASSLGYGQSYEQYF
NA TRBJ2-5 TRBV10-3 TRBD2 TGTGCCATCAGTGATCCTCTGACTAGCGGGGAGGAGACCCAGTACTTC CAISDPLTSGEETQYF
NA TRBJ2-7 TRBV11-2 TRBD1 TGTGCCAGCAGCTTAGGATCGGGACAGGGGGTGTTACGGTTCGAGCAGTACTTC CASSLGSGQGVLRFEQYF
NA TRBJ1-2 TRBV5-1 TRBD1 TGCGCCAGCAGCTCCGGGACAGAACTTGGCTACACCTTC CASSSGTELGYTF
NA TRBJ2-7 TRBV7-3 TRBD1 TGTGCCAGCAGTCTGACAGGGATCGGCGAGCAGTACTTC CASSLTGIGEQYF
NA TRBJ1-2 TRBV9 NA TGTGCCAGCAGCGTAGACAGCCCGCATGGCTACACCTTC CASSVDSPHGYTF
NA TRBJ1-2 TRBV5-4 NA TGTGCCAGCAGCTTGCGGGCAGGGGCTAATAACTATGGCTACACCTTC CASSLRAGANNYGYTF
NA TRBJ2-7 TRBV5-1 NA TGCGCCAGCAGCTTATCCGCAGGGGAATCCTACGAGCAGTACTTC CASSLSAGESYEQYF
NA TRBJ2-3 TRBV2 NA TGTGCCAGCAGTGATGAGCGGCGAAGCACAGATACGCAGTATTTT CASSDERRSTDTQYF
NA TRBJ2-7 TRBV6-5 TRBD2 TGTGCCAGCAGGAGGACTAGTACCTCCGAGCAGTACTTC CASRRTSTSEQYF
NA TRBJ2-3 TRBV9 NA TGTGCCAGCAGCGTAGGGGGGGTCCCCCCTGATACGCAGTATTTT CASSVGGVPPDTQYF
NA TRBJ2-7 TRBV7-9 NA TGTGCCAGCAGCTTAGACAGGGTCCACTACGAGCAGTACTTC CASSLDRVHYEQYF
few TRBJ1-1 TRBV27 NA TGTGCCAGCAGTCCCCATTTGGGAGGGGGGAACACTGAAGCTTTCTTT CASSPHLGGGNTEAFF
NA TRBJ2-7 TRBV10-2 TRBD1 TGCGCCAGCAGCGATCCAAATGGACAGGATTCCTACGAGCAGTACTTC CASSDPNGQDSYEQYF
NA TRBJ1-1 TRBV28 TRBD1 TGTGCCAGCAGTCCCCTGGGACAGGGCACTGCAAGGAACACTGAAGCTTTCTTT CASSPLGQGTARNTEAFF
NA TRBJ1-3 TRBV29-1 TRBD1 TGCAGCGTGGCGGGACAGTTCTCTGGAAACACCATATATTTT CSVAGQFSGNTIYF
NA TRBJ1-6 TRBV5-1 NA TGCGCCAGCAGCTTGGGACCCGGGAATTCACCCCTCCACTTT CASSLGPGNSPLHF
NA TRBJ1-6 TRBV28 TRBD1 TGTGCCAGCAGCTTGTTCCGGGACAGAGATCTCTATAATTCACCCCTCCACTTT CASSLFRDRDLYNSPLHF
NA TRBJ2-7 TRBV5-1 NA TGCGCCAGCAGCGACGGAGGGTTATCCGAGCAGTACTTC CASSDGGLSEQYF
NA TRBJ1-1 TRBV7-9 NA TGTGCCAGCAGCCCGAGGGTCTCCACTGAAGCTTTCTTT CASSPRVSTEAFF
once TRBJ2-2 TRBV27 NA TGTACCAGCAGTCAAAACACCGGGGAGCTGTTTTTT CTSSQNTGELFF
NA TRBJ1-1 TRBV5-4 NA TGTGCCAGCAGCTTGGAGCCGGTGAACACTGAAGCTTTCTTT CASSLEPVNTEAFF
NA TRBJ1-1 TRBV7-2 TRBD1 TGTGCCAGCAGCCGGAGGACAGGGAACACTGAAGCTTTCTTT CASSRRTGNTEAFF
NA TRBJ2-5 TRBV6-1 NA TGTGCCAGCAGTGAATGGCAGGGTGTAGTCGGGACCCAGTACTTC CASSEWQGVVGTQYF
NA TRBJ2-1 TRBV19 NA TGTGCCAGTAGTATAGCCAGCCTAGTAACCAATGAGCAGTTCTTC CASSIASLVTNEQFF
once TRBJ2-3 TRBV10-3 NA TGTGCCACACTATTAACACTAGGAGATACGCAGTATTTT CATLLTLGDTQYF